This TCR beta chain was recorded in a study of T cell repertoires in cytomegalovirus infection. Study summary: Public TCR beta signatures provided an indication of both CMV infection and a matching HLA type.

This CDR3 region has 12 residues. Trimming cost V 5 bases and J 10 bases, with 12 bases left between them. CDR1 SGHTA and CDR2 FQGNSA come from the germline V gene. Regarding the study as a whole: CMV-specific TCR beta clonotypes restricted by HLA-C dominated the ex vivo response. People with CMV and the relevant HLA were identified by cumulative public TCR beta family frequency.

As to this clonotype: Its matching antigen is unknown.

MiXCR was run by TCRdb on the reads, yielding one entry per CDR3 protein. The profile shows just under 550,000 distinct CDR3 sequences, roughly 29% of them singletons. The receptor comes from a human donor in good health (CMV status not recorded). Some clones in this sample may be carry-over from other donors' samples. The chain couples TRBV7-2 to TRBJ2-1; no definite D call. Specimen: PBMCs. The CDR3 spells CASSPLWREQFF. The CDR3 nucleotides read TGTGCCAGCAGCCCCCTATGGCGAGAGCAGTTCTTC.